A selection of T cell receptor beta chains follows, all from one sample in a study of identifying expanded T cells in peripheral blood. TCRdb keeps only in-frame clones here, not all; method: immunoSEQ multiplex PCR. The profile shows about 90,000 clones, approximately 86% of them singletons. Sequences were obtained from blood. The source of these receptors is a person aged 18-70 years in good health. The CDR3 runs from the conserved cysteine through the conserved F or W. Each record gives: J gene, V gene, clone size, CDR3 protein. Not every row has a clone size; where given, it reads once, few, many or a size class.

>TRBJ1-1|TRBV7-2|.
CASSLAQGMTEAFF
>TRBJ2-1|TRBV5-1|.
CASSWADEAARSYNEQFF
>TRBJ2-3|TRBV13|.
CASRLAGEITDTQYF
>TRBJ2-7|TRBV30|.
CAWSWGTGGREQYF
>TRBJ2-1|TRBV29-1|.
CSVGPGLMGQFF
>TRBJ1-2|TRBV20-1|.
CSAPNYGYTF
>TRBJ2-3|TRBV19|.
CASSTTGVTADTQYF
>TRBJ2-5|TRBV7-2|.
CASSSETQYF
>TRBJ2-3|TRBV5-1|.
CASSDGLEEYTQYF
>TRBJ2-7|TRBV4-1|medium-sized
CASSHATRGQLNGEQYF
>TRBJ2-2|TRBV7-6|once
CASSFQGGSGELFF
>TRBJ1-6|TRBV7-2|.
CASSLDGGRSPLHF
>TRBJ1-1|TRBV6-6|.
CASIKWDTEAFF
>TRBJ1-1|TRBV2|.
CASSEGEAFF
>TRBJ1-3|TRBV15|.
CATSRAGGSGNTIYF
>TRBJ1-4|TRBV7-8|.
CASSSQGSLNEKLFF
>TRBJ1-1|TRBV5-1|.
CASSLIRANTEAFF
>TRBJ1-1|TRBV9|.
CASSVGGRMNTEAFF
>TRBJ1-1|TRBV5-4|few
CASSFMRGANTEAFF
>TRBJ1-1|TRBV5-6|.
CASSPVTGTNTEAFF
>TRBJ1-1|TRBV16|.
CASSQFVSGPSEAFF
>TRBJ2-3|TRBV2|.
CAIRTTSGGSGTDTQYF
>TRBJ1-4|TRBV23-1|once
CASSQVRGRYEKLFF
>TRBJ1-2|TRBV5-1|.
CASSYEGLNYGYTF
>TRBJ1-2|TRBV7-9|.
CASSFHGNPYGYTF
>TRBJ1-5|TRBV4-3|.
CASSQDWGTVAFAQPQHF
>TRBJ1-1|TRBV6-1|.
CASTDPLTREAFF
>TRBJ1-2|TRBV30|few
CAWSVPGPQHWGTF
>TRBJ1-2|TRBV12-5|.
CASGSGTDVWYGYTF
>TRBJ1-2|TRBV5-6|.
CASNQGGDGYTF
>TRBJ1-2|TRBV18|.
CASSPSRGIVHGYTF
>TRBJ2-5|TRBV20-1|.
CSPYQETQYF
>TRBJ2-5|TRBV10-3|.
CAISESESGATGETQYF
>TRBJ2-7|TRBV29-1|.
CSVEVGQGPLEEQYF